One sample yielded the 13 T cell receptor beta chains listed below, sequenced in a study of OX40 agonist ivuxolimab in advanced cancers. TCRdb's copy holds only in-frame clones and misses some; the assay was immunoSEQ multiplex PCR. The top ten hold 2% to 2.5% of the sample, which has 53,000 or so clones, more than 75% seen once. Specimen: CD4+ or CD8+ T cells sorted from blood, collected in a trial of the OX40 agonist ivuxolimab. These receptors were collected from an adult with an advanced solid tumor such as melanoma, head and neck, liver or kidney cancer.

The chain recombines TRBV19 with TRBJ1-5, with 10 bases aligning to TRBD1. This CDR3 has 15 residues. J gave up 1 base and V 7 bases, and 4 bases lay outside the gene matches. Germline V gene lookup returns CDR1 LNHDA and CDR2 SQIVND (reference sequence). CDR3 in DNA: TGTGCCAGTAACGACAGGGGGCGAAGCAATCAGCCCCAGCATTTT. Protein product: CASNDRGRSNQPQHF.

The chain joins TRBV5-6 to TRBJ1-2; D is unresolved. Trimming shortened V by 0 bases and J by 4 bases, and 19 bases separated the two germline ends. Germline loops: CDR1 SGHDT, CDR2 YYEEEE. The CDR3 is made up of 17 amino acids. The CDR3 bases are TGTGCCAGCAGCTTGGGTCCGATGCGGTTGGGTCGCTATGGCTACACCTTC. Amino acids: CASSLGPMRLGRYGYTF.

This clone was detected only a few times. V and J are TRBV7-9 and TRBJ1-6; D gene uncertain. The CDR3 sequence is 15 residues long. The ends were cut back, 0 bases at V and 8 bases at J, with 11 bases in the middle. Looked up from germline, CDR1 is SEHNR and CDR2 is FQNEAQ (reference sequence). For the CDR3, the DNA is TGTGCCAGCAGCTTAGCAGCAGGCGCCCATTCACCCCTCCACTTT. Amino acids: CASSLAAGAHSPLHF.

In its sample, this clone was seen a few times. This CDR3 is CASSSIGPEQYF. CDR3 in DNA: TGTGCCAGCAGCTCCATTGGCCCCGAGCAGTACTTC. The rearrangement joins TRBV7-9 to TRBJ2-7; no reliable D call. This CDR3 is 12 amino acids long. Germline values: CDR1 SEHNR, CDR2 FQNEAQ (reference sequence). With 4 bases removed from V and 6 bases from J, the gap between germline ends came to 10 bases.

J is TRBJ1-4 and V is TRBV11-2; possibly TRBD1 for D (5 bases). Trimming pared 6 bases from V and 0 bases from J, leaving 11 bases between. CDR3 length equals 15 residues. Germline V CDR1 and CDR2: SGHAT, FQNNGV. CDR3 amino acids: CASRGPGATNEKLFF. The CDR3 DNA follows: TGTGCCAGCAGGGGGCCGGGGGCAACTAATGAAAAACTGTTTTTT. The full variable domain, in which reference TRBV11-2 and TRBJ1-4 provide the parts outside the CDR3, is EAGVAQSPRYKIIEKRQSVAFWCNPISGHATLYWYQQILGQGPKLLIQFQNNGVVDDSQLPKDRFSAERLKGVDSTLKIQPAKLEDSAVYLCASRGPGATNEKLFFGSGTQLSVL.

The count of this clone is one. The chain has TRBV13 and TRBJ2-6; a weak D match, TRBD2 (7 bases). The CDR3 has 15 amino acids. Germline-derived CDR1 and CDR2 are PRHDT and FYEKMQ (reference sequence). Trimming cost V 6 bases and J 1 base, with 10 bases left between them. For the CDR3, the DNA is TGTGCCAGCAGGAGGGGGGGGTCTGGGGCCAACGTCCTGACTTTC. This codes for CASRRGGSGANVLTF.

The gene calls are TRBV5-1 and TRBJ2-5; TRBD2 matches at 9 bases. J gave up 3 bases and V 4 bases, and 4 bases lay outside the gene matches. Germline CDR1 is SGHRS and CDR2 is YFSETQ. The CDR3 spans 14 residues. CDR3 sequence: CASSTGLAKETQYF. CDR3 sequence (DNA): TGCGCCAGCAGCACGGGACTAGCTAAAGAGACCCAGTACTTC.

The chain is built from TRBV7-2 and TRBJ2-5; 12 nucleotides match TRBD2. Germline trimming cut 0 bases from V and 6 bases from J; bases unmatched to any gene: 2. The CDR3 consists of 15 residues. Per germline, CDR1 SGHTA and CDR2 FQGNSA. The CDR3 region has the DNA TGTGCCAGCAGCTTAGCCGGGACTAGCGGGCAGACCCAGTACTTC. As protein: CASSLAGTSGQTQYF.

V and J are TRBV5-5 and TRBJ2-7; D unclear. Germline CDR1 reads SGHKS; CDR2 reads YYEKEE (reference sequence). CDR3 length equals 15 residues. V dropped 2 bases and J dropped 1 base, with 13 bases sitting between them. This CDR3 reads CASSLGPQSSYEQYF. The CDR3 DNA reads as TGTGCCAGCAGCTTAGGGCCGCAGTCGTCCTACGAGCAGTACTTC.

The chain is built from TRBV10-1 and TRBJ1-1; tentatively, D is TRBD1 (5 bases). The V end was cut by 3 bases, the J end by 6 bases, with 14 bases between. CDR3 size: 14 residues. The germline CDR1 and CDR2 sequences are WNHNN and SYGVQD (reference sequence). The CDR3 loop reads CASSDRGARAEAFF. In nucleotides, the CDR3 is TGCGCCAGCAGTGATCGTGGGGCTAGGGCTGAAGCTTTCTTT.

The chain uses TRBV6-1 and TRBJ1-2; the D gene is possibly TRBD1 (5 bases). The CDR3 consists of 15 residues. Germline V gene data show CDR1 as MNHNS and CDR2 as SASEGT. The germline V and J ends were trimmed by 7 bases and 1 base, with 16 bases remaining between them. The CDR3 nucleotides are TGTGCCAGCACCGCTGAGTGGGGGAATAACTATGGCTACACCTTC. Its translation: CASTAEWGNNYGYTF.

This chain joins TRBV19 and TRBJ2-1; D possibly corresponds to TRBD2 (7 bases). Germline lookup yields CDR1 LNHDA and CDR2 SQIVND (reference sequence). The V gene lost 3 bases and the J gene lost 3 bases, with 18 bases spanning the gap. CDR3 length: 17 residues. The CDR3 sequence is CASSITRGGTSYNEQFF. The CDR3 DNA sequence: TGTGCCAGTAGTATTACGAGGGGGGGAACAAGCTACAATGAGCAGTTCTTC.

This sequence joins TRBV5-6 and TRBJ2-3, with D maybe TRBD1 (5 bases). Germline V CDR1 and CDR2: SGHDT, YYEEEE. Trimming removed 0 bases at V and 4 bases at J, with 12 bases between. The CDR3 totals 15 residues. CDR3 residues: CASSLEGRASDTQYF. DNA of the CDR3: TGTGCCAGCAGCTTGGAAGGCAGGGCTTCAGATACGCAGTATTTT.